This TCR beta chain was obtained from a study of control samples from healthy donors and cancer patients. This clone was seen a single time. The CDR3 length is 14 residues. Germline values: CDR1 MGHDK, CDR2 SYGVNS. Trimming shortened V by 5 bases and J by 4 bases, and 12 bases separated the two germline ends. This table comes from immunoSEQ multiplex PCR, and its TCRdb copy is limited to in-frame clones, with some not included. This sample has 100,000 to 150,000 clones, with about nine tenths found just once. The chain uses TRBV25-1 and TRBJ1-5; D uncertain. The sample consisted of blood. This receptor was obtained from a man younger than 30 in good health. CDR3 loop: CASSTAGSNQPQHF. CDR3 DNA: TGTGCCAGCAGTACAGCAGGTTCAAATCAGCCCCAGCATTTT.